What follows are 17 T cell receptor beta chains derived from one specimen sequenced in a study of blood T cell repertoires in COVID-19. Some clones are missing from TCRdb's copy, which holds only in-frame ones; the method was immunoSEQ multiplex PCR. The sample includes 200,000 to 250,000 clones, around 84% of them seen just once. The sample consisted of PBMCs or T cells enriched from blood (not recorded which). The receptors were gathered from a woman aged 40 to 49 with acute COVID-19.

The CDR3 DNA is TGCGCCAGCAGCAGCGGGGTACAGGGGGCGTATTACGAGCAGTACTTC. The encoded protein is CASSSGVQGAYYEQYF. V usage is TRBV5-1 and J usage is TRBJ2-7, with 9 bases identical to TRBD1. This CDR3 has 16 residues. Per germline, CDR1 SGHRS and CDR2 YFSETQ. After removal of 4 bases from V and 4 bases from J, the junction contained 12 bases not matched to a gene.

The chain links TRBV2 to TRBJ1-3; weak D call: TRBD1 (5 bases). The length of the CDR3 is 15 residues. Trimming pared 3 bases from V and 3 bases from J, leaving 12 bases between. Germline V gene sequence: CDR1 SNHLY, CDR2 FYNNEI. CDR3 DNA: TGTGCCAGCAGTGACCGGCAGGGCAGTGGAAACACCATATATTTT. Protein: CASSDRQGSGNTIYF.

The rearrangement uses TRBV18 and TRBJ2-2; TRBD1 is a possible D gene (5 bases). CDR1 KGHSH and CDR2 LQKENI come from the germline V gene. V was pared by 3 bases and J by 0 bases, with 11 bases between. The CDR3 runs to 16 residues. Here the CDR3 DNA reads TGTGCCAGCTCACCTGTGACAGTTTCGAACACCGGGGAGCTGTTTTTT. Its translation: CASSPVTVSNTGELFF. The full variable domain, rest sourced from reference TRBV18 and TRBJ2-2, is NAGVMQNPRHLVRRRGQEARLRCSPMKGHSHVYWYRQLPEEGLKFMVYLQKENIIDESGMPKERFSAEFPKEGPSILRIQQVVRGDSAAYFCASSPVTVSNTGELFFGEGSRLTVL.

V is TRBV24-1 and J is TRBJ2-2; D remains unclear. Trimming left V 5 bases short and J 2 bases short, with 8 bases between. This CDR3 spans 14 amino acids. Looked up from germline, CDR1 is KGHDR and CDR2 is SFDVKD. The CDR3 coding sequence is TGTGCCACCAGTGGATCAGATAACACCGGGGAGCTGTTTTTT. This gives the protein CATSGSDNTGELFF.

The genes are TRBV6-5 and TRBJ2-5, with D perhaps TRBD2 (5 bases). V was pared by 0 bases and J by 1 base, with 9 bases between. The CDR3 length is 15 residues. Germline V gene sequence: CDR1 MNHEY, CDR2 SVGAGI. In DNA form, the CDR3 reads TGTGCCAGCAGTTACTCCCAGCGGCTCCAAGAGACCCAGTACTTC. Translating it yields CASSYSQRLQETQYF.

The CDR3 DNA reads as TGTGCCAGCAGGGACAGGGGAGCTGGAAACACCATATATTTT. It specifies CASRDRGAGNTIYF. The chain carries TRBV28 and TRBJ1-3; 9 bases fit TRBD1. Germline V gives CDR1 MDHEN, CDR2 SYDVKM. The CDR3 is 14 amino acids. With V trimmed by 6 bases and J by 2 bases, 2 bases remained unmatched.

The gene calls are TRBV7-6 and TRBJ1-4; D gene uncertain. CDR1 is SGHVS, CDR2 FNYEAQ, per germline. The CDR3 is 17 residues long. Trimming cost V 1 base and J 0 bases, with 12 bases left between them. CDR3 nucleotide sequence: TGTGCCAGCAGCTTAGGAACAGTGCTAACAACTAATGAAAAACTGTTTTTT. Translation gives CASSLGTVLTTNEKLFF.

The V call is TRBV4-2, the J call TRBJ1-6, with D unclear. The germline V gene has CDR1 LGHNA and CDR2 YNFKEQ. Trimming left V 3 bases short and J 8 bases short, with 11 bases between. The CDR3 runs to 14 residues. Here the CDR3 DNA reads TGTGCCAGCAGCCAGTCGAGCGGAGATTCACCCCTCCACTTT. Protein: CASSQSSGDSPLHF.

This chain uses TRBV28 with TRBJ2-3, with a possible D match to TRBD2 (6 bases). The CDR3 is 15 residues long. CDR1 MDHEN and CDR2 SYDVKM come from the germline V gene. The CDR3, as DNA: TGTGCGTCGGCGGGGCCACATCTTAGCACAGATACGCAGTATTTT. Translating gives CASAGPHLSTDTQYF. Full variable domain (rest looked up from reference TRBV28 and TRBJ2-3): DVKVTQSSRYLVKRTGEKVFLECVQDMDHENMFWYRQDPGLGLRLIYFSYDVKMKEKGDIPEGYSVSREKKERFSLILESASTNQTSMYLCASAGPHLSTDTQYFGPGTRLTVL.

This rearrangement joins TRBV29-1 to TRBJ2-4; 9 bases agree with TRBD2. The CDR3 runs 18 residues. Germline values: CDR1 SQVTM, CDR2 ANQGSEA. Trimming took 2 bases from V and 0 from J; bases not matched to a gene: 11. The CDR3 DNA reads TGCAGCGTTGAATATCTAGCGGGATCTTTTCTAGCCAAAAACATTCAGTACTTC. Translation: CSVEYLAGSFLAKNIQYF.

Remarks on this clone: Other DNA sequences from this sample encode an identical CDR3 as well. The chain has TRBV5-1 and TRBJ1-5; 9 positions agree with TRBD1. Trimming took 0 bases from V and 2 from J; bases not matched to a gene: 0. Germline loops: CDR1 SGHRS, CDR2 YFSETQ. The length of the CDR3 is 15 residues. The DNA for the CDR3 is TGCGCCAGCAGCTTGGGACAGGGGGGCAATCAGCCCCAGCATTTT. It is translated as CASSLGQGGNQPQHF.

The gene calls are TRBV6-6 and TRBJ1-2, with a tentative D call TRBD1 (5 bases). Trimming left V 8 bases short and J 2 bases short, with 18 bases between. The CDR3 has 15 residues. Germline CDR1 MNHNY, CDR2 SVGAGI (reference sequence). CDR3 coding DNA: TGTGCCAGCCGGGTCAACAGGTATAGCAACTATGGCTACACCTTC. Translation: CASRVNRYSNYGYTF.

The V and J genes are TRBV28 and TRBJ2-3, with 12 positions matching TRBD2. Germline lookup yields CDR1 MDHEN and CDR2 SYDVKM. The V segment lost 5 bases and the J segment 4 bases; nucleotides outside the gene matches: 7. There are 16 residues in the CDR3. The CDR3 here is CASSETSGRGADTQYF. The CDR3 DNA sequence: TGTGCCAGCAGTGAGACTAGCGGGAGAGGGGCAGATACGCAGTATTTT.

This chain joins TRBV6-5 and TRBJ1-2, with 9 bases aligning to TRBD1. CDR1 and CDR2 from the germline V gene are MNHEY and SVGAGI. The CDR3 has 13 residues. V lost 6 bases and J lost 4; bases outside the gene matches: 3. CDR3 DNA sequence: TGTGCCAGCAGGGACAGGGGCTCCTATGGCTACACCTTC. Translation: CASRDRGSYGYTF.

The chain carries TRBV28 and TRBJ1-2; TRBD1 agrees at 7 bases. Germline V gene sequence: CDR1 MDHEN, CDR2 SYDVKM. With V trimmed by 3 bases and J by 8 bases, 12 bases remained unmatched. The CDR3 spans 15 residues. The CDR3 is CASSLPRQGTFGYTF. For the CDR3, the DNA is TGTGCCAGCAGTTTGCCGAGACAGGGTACTTTCGGCTACACCTTC.

This chain links TRBV7-3 with TRBJ2-5; 8 bases align to TRBD2. Germline lookup yields CDR1 SGHTA and CDR2 FQGTGA. V was pared by 0 bases and J by 2 bases, with 2 bases of the junction left unmatched. The CDR3 consists of 15 residues. CDR3 nucleotide sequence: TGTGCCAGCAGCTTAACTCCGGGGGGGCAAGAGACCCAGTACTTC. This sequence encodes CASSLTPGGQETQYF.

This clone came up a few times. This rearrangement joins TRBV6-5 to TRBJ2-7, with a possible D match to TRBD1 (6 bases). In germline, CDR1 is MNHEY, CDR2 SVGAGI. V shed 7 bases and J shed 9 bases, with 19 bases lying between them. The CDR3 runs 13 residues. CDR3 sequence: CASILTGMVGQYF. In DNA form, the CDR3 reads TGTGCCAGCATCCTTACAGGGATGGTTGGGCAGTACTTC.